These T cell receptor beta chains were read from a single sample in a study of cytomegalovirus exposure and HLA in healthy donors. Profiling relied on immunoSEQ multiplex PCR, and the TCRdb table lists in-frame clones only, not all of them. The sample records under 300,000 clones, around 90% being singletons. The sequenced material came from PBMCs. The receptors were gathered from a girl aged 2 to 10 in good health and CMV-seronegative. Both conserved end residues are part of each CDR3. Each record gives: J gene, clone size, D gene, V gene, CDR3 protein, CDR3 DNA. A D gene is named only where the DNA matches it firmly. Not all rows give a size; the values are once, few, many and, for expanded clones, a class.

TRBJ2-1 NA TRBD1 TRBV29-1 CSVVRTGAYNEQFF TGCAGCGTTGTGAGGACAGGGGCCTACAATGAGCAGTTCTTC
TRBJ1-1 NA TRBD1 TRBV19 CASSDRVGTEAFF TGTGCCAGTAGCGACAGGGTGGGCACTGAAGCTTTCTTT
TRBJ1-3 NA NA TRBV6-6 CASSPVRGSSGNTIYF TGTGCCAGCAGCCCAGTCCGAGGGAGTTCTGGAAACACCATATATTTT
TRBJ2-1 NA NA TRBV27 CASSGLQLYNEQFF TGTGCCAGCAGCGGGTTACAACTGTACAATGAGCAGTTCTTC
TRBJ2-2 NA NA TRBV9 CASSVEGGPLTGELFF TGTGCCAGCAGCGTAGAAGGGGGTCCCTTGACCGGGGAGCTGTTTTTT
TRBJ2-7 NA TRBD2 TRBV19 CASSIFPGGPYEQYF TGTGCCAGTAGTATCTTTCCGGGGGGGCCGTACGAGCAGTACTTC
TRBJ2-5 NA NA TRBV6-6 CASRPGKETQYF TGTGCCAGCAGGCCGGGGAAAGAGACCCAGTACTTC
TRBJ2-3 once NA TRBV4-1 CASSQLARIDTQYF TGCGCCAGCAGCCAACTAGCTCGGATAGATACGCAGTATTTT
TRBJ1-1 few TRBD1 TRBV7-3 CASSLIGTGETATSPGTEAFF TGTGCCAGCAGCTTAATAGGGACAGGGGAAACTGCTACCTCCCCGGGCACTGAAGCTTTCTTT
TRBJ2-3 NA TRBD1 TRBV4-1 CASSQPDRVNTDTQYF TGCGCCAGCAGCCAACCGGACAGGGTTAACACAGATACGCAGTATTTT
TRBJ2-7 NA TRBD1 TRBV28 CASSRPGQAYEQYF TGTGCCAGCAGTCGACCCGGACAGGCCTACGAGCAGTACTTC
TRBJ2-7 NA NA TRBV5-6 CASSLGRSEQYF TGTGCCAGCAGCTTGGGGCGGAGCGAGCAGTACTTC
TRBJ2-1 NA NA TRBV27 CAIDSNEQFF TGTGCCATCGACAGCAATGAGCAGTTCTTC
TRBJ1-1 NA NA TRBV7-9 CASGGDRAEAFF TGTGCCAGCGGCGGGGATAGGGCTGAAGCTTTCTTT
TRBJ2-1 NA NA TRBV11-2 CASSLVLVRSYNEQFF TGTGCCAGCAGCTTAGTACTAGTGCGTTCCTACAATGAGCAGTTCTTC
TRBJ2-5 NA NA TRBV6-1 CASSAGGGSQFQETQYF TGTGCCAGCAGTGCCGGAGGCGGCTCTCAATTCCAAGAGACCCAGTACTTC
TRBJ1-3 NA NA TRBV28 CASSHRGALFSGNTIYF TGTGCCAGCAGCCACCGGGGGGCGCTGTTTTCTGGAAACACCATATATTTT
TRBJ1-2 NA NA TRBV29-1 CSVDARADYGYTF TGCAGCGTTGACGCCAGGGCCGACTATGGCTACACCTTC
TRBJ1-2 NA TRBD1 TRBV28 CASSFTGDNGYTF TGTGCCAGCAGCTTTACAGGGGACAATGGCTACACCTTC
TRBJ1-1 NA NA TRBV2 CASSYSSLQNTEAFF TGTGCCAGCAGTTATAGCAGCCTGCAGAACACTGAAGCTTTCTTT
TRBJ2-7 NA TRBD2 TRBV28 CASRPLAGGSSYEQYF TGTGCCAGCAGGCCCCTAGCGGGGGGTTCCTCCTACGAGCAGTACTTC
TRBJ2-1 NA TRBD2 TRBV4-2 CASSQDPGGQYNEQFF TGTGCCAGCAGCCAAGATCCGGGGGGGCAGTACAATGAGCAGTTCTTC
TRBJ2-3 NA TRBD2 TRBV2 CASRDSGPYTDTQYF TGTGCCAGCAGGGATAGCGGGCCCTACACAGATACGCAGTATTTT
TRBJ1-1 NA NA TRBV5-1 CASSLVADTEAFF TGCGCCAGCAGCTTGGTGGCAGACACTGAAGCTTTCTTT
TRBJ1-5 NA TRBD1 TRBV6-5 CASRRGQANQPQHF TGTGCCAGCAGAAGGGGACAGGCCAATCAGCCCCAGCATTTT
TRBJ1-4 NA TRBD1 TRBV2 CASVGTGGSEKLFF TGTGCCAGCGTCGGCACAGGGGGGAGTGAAAAACTGTTTTTT
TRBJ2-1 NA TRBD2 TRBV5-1 CASSSALAGAYNEQFF TGCGCCAGCAGCTCGGCACTAGCGGGGGCTTACAATGAGCAGTTCTTC
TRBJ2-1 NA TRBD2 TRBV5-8 CASSYGGGGGYNEQFF TGTGCCAGCAGCTACGGGGGCGGGGGGGGCTACAATGAGCAGTTCTTC
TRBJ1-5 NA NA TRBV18 CASTPSPTYQPQHF TGTGCCAGCACGCCTTCCCCGACATATCAGCCCCAGCATTTT
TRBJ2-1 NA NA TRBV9 CASSLTMEQFF TGTGCCAGCAGTCTAACCATGGAGCAGTTCTTC
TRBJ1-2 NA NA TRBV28 CASTRNYGYTF TGTGCCAGCACCAGAAACTATGGCTACACCTTC
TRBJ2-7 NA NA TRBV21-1 CASSEAYEQYF TGTGCCAGCAGCGAGGCCTACGAGCAGTACTTC
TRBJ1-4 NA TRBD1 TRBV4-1 CASSQDGTGAATNEKLFF TGCGCCAGCAGCCAAGATGGGACAGGCGCTGCAACTAATGAAAAACTGTTTTTT
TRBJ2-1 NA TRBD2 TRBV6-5 CASSYRLAGYNEQFF TGTGCCAGCAGTTACCGACTAGCGGGGTACAATGAGCAGTTCTTC
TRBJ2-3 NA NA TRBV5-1 CASSQTGIDTQYF TGCGCCAGCAGCCAGACAGGTATAGATACGCAGTATTTT
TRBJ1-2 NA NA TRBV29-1 CSVERLTAPNYGYTF TGCAGCGTTGAACGATTGACAGCTCCTAACTATGGCTACACCTTC
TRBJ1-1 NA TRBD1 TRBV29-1 CSVGQRMNTEAFF TGCAGCGTGGGACAGCGGATGAACACTGAAGCTTTCTTT
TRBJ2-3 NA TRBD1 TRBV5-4 CASSLAGGEDTQYF TGTGCCAGCAGCTTGGCAGGGGGCGAAGATACGCAGTATTTT
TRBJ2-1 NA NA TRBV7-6 CASSFRDKVGYNEQFF TGTGCCAGCAGCTTTAGGGACAAAGTGGGGTACAATGAGCAGTTCTTC
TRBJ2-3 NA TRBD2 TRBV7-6 CASSLASGVAGDTQYF TGTGCCAGCAGCTTAGCGAGCGGGGTAGCGGGGGATACGCAGTATTTT
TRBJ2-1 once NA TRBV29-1 CSVGASADHNEQFF TGCAGCGTTGGGGCTAGCGCCGATCACAATGAGCAGTTCTTC
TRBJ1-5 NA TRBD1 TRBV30 CAWSWGQGVNQPQHF TGTGCCTGGAGTTGGGGACAGGGGGTGAATCAGCCCCAGCATTTT
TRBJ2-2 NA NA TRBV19 CASSIIVGELFF TGTGCCAGTAGTATCATAGTGGGGGAGCTGTTTTTT
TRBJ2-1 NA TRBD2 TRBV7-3 CASSFSQLAGGFGEQFF TGTGCCAGCAGCTTCTCCCAATTAGCGGGGGGGTTCGGTGAGCAGTTCTTC
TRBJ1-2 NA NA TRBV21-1 CASSGRDRAGYTF TGTGCCAGCAGCGGCCGGGACAGGGCCGGCTACACCTTC
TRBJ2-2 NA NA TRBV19 CASSAPGQGRAGELFF TGTGCCAGTAGCGCCCCGGGGCAGGGGAGGGCCGGGGAGCTGTTTTTT
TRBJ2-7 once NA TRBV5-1 CASSLPSYEQYF TGCGCCAGCAGCTTGCCTAGCTACGAGCAGTACTTC
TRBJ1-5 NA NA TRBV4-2 CASGGATESNQPQHF TGTGCCAGCGGGGGGGCGACGGAGAGCAATCAGCCCCAGCATTTT
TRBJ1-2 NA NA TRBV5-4 CASSLQGYYGYTF TGTGCCAGCAGCTTGCAGGGATACTATGGCTACACCTTC
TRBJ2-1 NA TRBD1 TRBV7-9 CASSLSPQGAHVEQFF TGTGCCAGCAGCTTATCACCGCAGGGGGCGCATGTTGAGCAGTTCTTC